Below are 16 T cell receptor beta chains sequenced from a single sample in a study of shared clonotypes between healthy human individuals. Sequencing used immunoSEQ multiplex PCR; TCRdb keeps in-frame clones, though not all of them. The sample lists 800,000 to 950,000 clones; about 97% were seen once. Positively selected for CCR7, the CD45RO-negative cells used as naive CD8 cells excluded terminally differentiated effector memory CD45RA+ cells. The sequenced sample consisted of naive CD8+ T cells sorted from blood. The receptors were sampled from a man aged 30 to 45 in good health.

The genes are TRBV11-2 and TRBJ2-5, with D possibly matching TRBD2 (5 bases). The germline gives CDR1 SGHAT, CDR2 FQNNGV. Trimming took off 7 bases at V and 4 bases at J, with 16 bases between the two ends. This CDR3 is built from 14 residues. The CDR3 is CASTFTLAPETQYF. DNA of the CDR3: TGTGCCAGCACCTTTACCCTAGCTCCAGAGACCCAGTACTTC.

The chain is built from TRBV7-9 and TRBJ1-2; no firm D call. This CDR3 is 14 amino acids long. CDR1 and CDR2 (germline): SEHNR, FQNEAQ (reference sequence). V lost 5 bases and J 3 bases, leaving 13 bases between the germline ends. The CDR3 coding sequence is TGTGCCAGCAGCCTCGGCTGGCTACACTATGGCTACACCTTC. Translation gives CASSLGWLHYGYTF.

V gene TRBV4-1 combines with J gene TRBJ2-7; unclear D gene. Germline CDR1 and CDR2: MGHRA and YSYEKL. The CDR3 length is 15 residues. V lost 0 bases to trimming and J lost 5 bases, with 14 bases between them. The CDR3 loop is CASSQDPDPLDEQYF. The CDR3 DNA follows: TGCGCCAGCAGCCAAGATCCGGACCCGCTGGACGAGCAGTACTTC.

This sequence joins TRBV11-1 and TRBJ2-3, with TRBD2 matching 11 bases. The CDR3 spans 18 residues. CDR1 SGHAT and CDR2 FQDESV come from the germline V gene (reference sequence). V trimming: 1 base; J trimming: 1 base; junction bases outside the gene matches: 7. CDR3 DNA sequence: TGTGCCAGCAGCTTAGGTGTACTAGCGGGAGAAGGCACAGATACGCAGTATTTT. Translating gives CASSLGVLAGEGTDTQYF.

V gene TRBV4-1 combines with J gene TRBJ2-3, with D perhaps being TRBD1 or TRBD2 (5 bases each). Germline CDR1 and CDR2: MGHRA and YSYEKL. The CDR3 spans 15 residues. V was trimmed by 0 bases and J by 4 bases, leaving 11 bases between them. This chain's CDR3 is CASSQEGVAADTQYF. Here the CDR3 DNA reads TGCGCCAGCAGCCAAGAGGGGGTTGCTGCAGATACGCAGTATTTT.

V and J are TRBV10-2 and TRBJ2-3; 8 positions agree with TRBD2. Germline V gene sequence: CDR1 WSHSY, CDR2 SAAADI. The CDR3 covers 16 residues. After removal of 5 bases from V and 2 bases from J, the junction contained 9 bases not matched to a gene. In DNA, the CDR3 is TGCGCCAGCAGTCCCTGGGGTAGCGGGACCACAGATACGCAGTATTTT. Translation: CASSPWGSGTTDTQYF.

V and J are TRBV23-1 and TRBJ1-5; 7 bases agree with TRBD1. TRBV23-1 carries the ORF label, with uncertain function. Trimming at V came to 0 bases and at J to 2 bases, leaving 4 bases not matched to a gene. CDR3 length equals 16 residues. CDR3 bases: TGCGCCAGCAGTCAATCCGACACAGGGGGCAATCAGCCCCAGCATTTT. The encoded protein is CASSQSDTGGNQPQHF.

This chain uses TRBV7-9 with TRBJ1-2, with no clear D. The CDR3 runs to 15 residues. Per germline, CDR1 SEHNR and CDR2 FQNEAQ (reference sequence). V was cut by 5 bases and J by 1 base, with 14 bases left in between. Written as DNA, the CDR3 is TGTGCCAGCAGCCCGTACACCTGGTTTAACTATGGCTACACCTTC. It translates to CASSPYTWFNYGYTF. Using reference TRBV7-9 and TRBJ1-2 for the parts outside the CDR3, the full variable domain is DTGVSQNPRHKITKRGQNVTFRCDPISEHNRLYWYRQTLGQGPEFLTYFQNEAQLEKSRLLSDRFSAERPKGSFSTLEIQRTEQGDSAMYLCASSPYTWFNYGYTFGSGTRLTVV.

The V gene is TRBV28, the J gene TRBJ2-2; 7 bases are shared with TRBD1. Germline CDR1 and CDR2: MDHEN and SYDVKM. The CDR3 spans 15 residues. The V gene end was trimmed by 2 bases and the J gene end by 6 bases; junction bases not matched to a gene: 6. The CDR3 nucleotides read TGTGCCAGCAGTTTACAGGGGGTATTTTCCGGGGAGCTGTTTTTT. Its translation: CASSLQGVFSGELFF.

This clone was seen only a few times. The sample has other DNA sequences that encode this CDR3 too. CDR3 nucleotide sequence: TGTGCCAGCAGTGAAGCGAGAAGCGGGAGGGCGTACGAGCAGTACTTC. Protein sequence: CASSEARSGRAYEQYF. V gene TRBV2 combines with J gene TRBJ2-7; 10 bases are a match to TRBD2. V trimming: 0 bases; J trimming: 4 bases; junction bases outside the gene matches: 6. This CDR3 contains 16 residues. The V gene's germline CDR1 is SNHLY and CDR2 FYNNEI.

The chain's CDR3 is CAISGQGAGQPQHF. In DNA form, the CDR3 reads TGTGCCATCAGTGGACAGGGGGCGGGACAGCCCCAGCATTTT. This chain links TRBV10-3 with TRBJ1-5; 10 positions match TRBD1. CDR1 is ENHRY and CDR2 is SYGVKD in the germline V gene. V shed 4 bases, J shed 7 bases, and the junction held 4 bases outside the gene matches. The CDR3 runs 14 residues.

To note about this clone: At the DNA level, this CDR3 is encoded by other sequences in the same sample as well. The chain joins TRBV13 to TRBJ2-7; 9 bases map to TRBD2. Per the germline V gene, CDR1 is PRHDT and CDR2 is FYEKMQ (reference sequence). The CDR3 spans 15 residues. Germline trimming cut 4 bases from V and 0 bases from J; bases unmatched to any gene: 4. The CDR3 bases are TGTGCCAGCAGCTCGACTAGCGGAAGCTCCTACGAGCAGTACTTC. Its protein product is CASSSTSGSSYEQYF. Based on the CDR3 plus reference TRBV13 and TRBJ2-7, the full variable domain is AAGVIQSPRHLIKEKRETATLKCYPIPRHDTVYWYQQGPGQDPQFLISFYEKMQSDKGSIPDRFSAQQFSDYHSELNMSSLELGDSALYFCASSSTSGSSYEQYFGPGTRLTVT.

This chain links TRBV6-6 with TRBJ2-7, with D tentatively TRBD2 (6 bases). CDR3 length equals 14 residues. CDR1 and CDR2 (germline): MNHNY, SVGAGI (reference sequence). Deletions cut 6 bases from V and 4 bases from J, with 16 bases between. The DNA of the CDR3 is TGTGCCAGCAGACTGGGACCGGAGGGGTACGAGCAGTACTTC. It yields the protein CASRLGPEGYEQYF.

In the case of this clone: This CDR3 is also generated by other DNA sequences in the sample. The rearrangement links TRBV7-2 to TRBJ2-7, with 7 positions matching TRBD2. CDR3 size: 14 residues. V lost 1 base, J lost 3 bases, and 3 bases stayed unmatched. The germline V gene encodes CDR1 SGHTA and CDR2 FQGNSA. This CDR3 reads CASSLGLAVYEQYF. In nucleotides, the CDR3 is TGTGCCAGCAGCTTAGGGCTAGCGGTCTACGAGCAGTACTTC. Variable domain in full (rest from reference TRBV7-2 and TRBJ2-7): GAGVSQSPSNKVTEKGKDVELRCDPISGHTALYWYRQSLGQGLEFLIYFQGNSAPDKSGLPSDRFSAERTGGSVSTLTIQRTQQEDSAVYLCASSLGLAVYEQYFGPGTRLTVT.

This chain joins TRBV30 and TRBJ2-2, with no clear D. The CDR3 is 12 residues long. Per the germline V gene, CDR1 is GTSNPN and CDR2 is SVGIG (reference sequence). V was cut by 7 bases and J by 5 bases, with 11 bases left in between. Written as DNA, the CDR3 is TGTGCCTCCCACCCCGGTACCGGGGAGCTGTTTTTT. It yields the protein CASHPGTGELFF.

The chain joins TRBV11-2 to TRBJ2-1, with D unclear. V lost 7 bases and J 8 bases, leaving 21 bases between the germline ends. This CDR3 has 15 residues. The V gene's germline CDR1 is SGHAT and CDR2 FQNNGV. Written as DNA, the CDR3 is TGTGCCAGCACCCGCCGACCCAATAGTGGGCATGAGCAGTTCTTC. Translated, it gives CASTRRPNSGHEQFF.